The clone carrying this T cell receptor (beta chain) was counted a few times. These data originate in a study of identical twins. Among all donors, each was a healthy Caucasian. Each CDR3 protein is one row after TCRdb ran MiXCR on the 5' RACE reads. The sample has hundreds of thousands of distinct CDR3 sequences; about 20% are singletons. The sample also formed part of further work on T cells expressing NK-cell markers.

The sequencing input was PBMCs. The receptor was isolated from a young woman in good health.

CDR3 residues: CASRTRGGGQPQHF. As DNA, the CDR3 is TGTGCCAGCAGGACCAGGGGGGGCGGTCAGCCCCAGCATTTT. V gene TRBV6-1 combines with J gene TRBJ1-5; 7 nucleotides agree with TRBD1. Trimming at V came to 6 bases and at J to 6 bases, leaving 8 bases not matched to a gene. CDR1 is MNHNS, CDR2 SASEGT, per germline. The CDR3 totals 14 residues.